This TCR beta chain was recovered during a study of T cells in Graves' hyperthyroidism and ophthalmopathy. The source material, RNA transcripts, was used to amplify TCR beta CDR3 regions. The TCR CDR3 was amplified in a first-round RT-PCR using the HTBI primer set. From the multiplex PCR reads, TCRdb called clonotypes with MiXCR, one entry per CDR3 protein. The sample lists a few hundred thousand distinct CDR3 sequences; around 14% were seen once. This clonotype was detected only a few times. The TCR comes from a woman aged 18 to 35 with Graves' hyperthyroidism. The material sequenced was blood.

CDR3 bases: TGTGCCAGTAGTATACTAGCGGACACAGATACGCAGTATTTT. Translation: CASSILADTDTQYF. The chain recombines TRBV19 with TRBJ2-3; TRBD2 aligns across 7 bases. Trimming at V came to 2 bases and at J to 2 bases, leaving 1 base not matched to a gene. Germline CDR1 is LNHDA and CDR2 is SQIVND (reference sequence). The CDR3 contains 14 residues. The full variable domain, its missing parts supplied by reference TRBV19 and TRBJ2-3, is DGGITQSPKYLFRKEGQNVTLSCEQNLNHDAMYWYRQDPGQGLRLIYYSQIVNDFQKGDIAEGYSVSREKKESFPLTVTSAQKNPTAFYLCASSILADTDTQYFGPGTRLTVL.